The 19 T cell receptor beta chains presented below share a single source sample, sequenced in a study of T cell responses to AZD1222 COVID-19 vaccine. Profiling relied on immunoSEQ multiplex PCR, and the TCRdb table lists in-frame clones only, not all of them. The sample records more than 85,000 clones, 88% being singletons. The sample here was peripheral blood, taken on day 0 of AZD1222 vaccination. The origin of the receptors is an adult in good health.

J is TRBJ1-1 and V is TRBV4-1; tentative D call: TRBD1 (5 bases). The germline gives CDR1 MGHRA, CDR2 YSYEKL. Trimming removed 0 bases at V and 0 bases at J, with 14 bases between. The length of the CDR3 is 17 residues. The CDR3 loop reads CASSQDLVRGMNTEAFF. The CDR3 coding sequence is TGCGCCAGCAGCCAAGATCTAGTTCGGGGGATGAACACTGAAGCTTTCTTT.

The CDR3 nucleotides read TGTGCCAGCAGTGAGAGGACCCAGTACTTC. It specifies CASSERTQYF. This chain links TRBV2 with TRBJ2-5; no clear D gene. The V gene lost 3 bases and the J gene lost 7 bases, with 3 bases spanning the gap. The CDR3 contains 10 residues. Germline V gene lookup returns CDR1 SNHLY and CDR2 FYNNEI. Variable domain in full (rest from reference TRBV2 and TRBJ2-5): EPEVTQTPSHQVTQMGQEVILRCVPISNHLYFYWYRQILGQKVEFLVSFYNNEISEKSEIFDDQFSVERPDGSNFTLKIRSTKLEDSAMYFCASSERTQYFGPGTRLLVL.

The CDR3 is CASSSSDRPNTEAFF. The CDR3 DNA reads as TGTGCCAGCAGCTCGTCGGACAGACCGAACACTGAAGCTTTCTTT. The chain links TRBV7-9 to TRBJ1-1; perhaps TRBD1 as D (6 bases). V was pared by 4 bases and J by 1 base, with 13 bases between. CDR3 length equals 15 residues. Germline V gene lookup returns CDR1 SEHNR and CDR2 FQNEAQ (reference sequence). The full variable domain, completed using reference TRBV7-9 and TRBJ1-1, is DTGVSQNPRHKITKRGQNVTFRCDPISEHNRLYWYRQTLGQGPEFLTYFQNEAQLEKSRLLSDRFSAERPKGSFSTLEIQRTEQGDSAMYLCASSSSDRPNTEAFFGQGTRLTVV.

The V call is TRBV10-1, the J call TRBJ1-1; D remains unclear. Germline CDR1 and CDR2: WNHNN and SYGVQD (reference sequence). Trimming took 6 bases from V and 1 from J, leaving 6 bases between them. This CDR3 has 12 amino acids. The DNA for the CDR3 is TGCGCCAGCAGGAGTGCGAACACTGAAGCTTTCTTT. Protein sequence: CASRSANTEAFF.

This clone was counted only a few times. The chain uses TRBV5-4 and TRBJ1-2; a possible D gene is TRBD1 (6 bases). Germline CDR1 and CDR2: SGHNT and YYREEE (reference sequence). With 6 bases removed from V and 8 bases from J, the gap between germline ends came to 14 bases. The CDR3 sequence is 12 residues long. CDR3 in DNA: TGTGCCAGCAACCAAGGGGGGGAGGGCTACACCTTC. This encodes CASNQGGEGYTF.

This chain uses TRBV19 with TRBJ1-2; the D gene is possibly TRBD1 (5 bases). Trimming pared 5 bases from V and 4 bases from J, leaving 14 bases between. Germline CDR1 reads LNHDA; CDR2 reads SQIVND (reference sequence). This CDR3 has 14 amino acids. CDR3 region: CASSWARGGYGYTF. The CDR3 nucleotides read TGTGCCAGTAGTTGGGCCCGGGGGGGCTATGGCTACACCTTC.

The rearrangement uses TRBV10-3 and TRBJ2-2, with 7 nucleotides matching TRBD2. The CDR3 covers 15 residues. CDR1 is ENHRY and CDR2 is SYGVKD in the germline V gene. V trimming: 4 bases; J trimming: 5 bases; junction bases outside the gene matches: 7. The CDR3 region is CAISAGTGGTGELFF. CDR3 nucleotide sequence: TGTGCCATCAGTGCGGGGACCGGGGGGACCGGGGAGCTGTTTTTT.

The chain couples TRBV7-2 to TRBJ2-2, with D unclear. This CDR3 region has 15 residues. The ends were cut back, 1 base at V and 6 bases at J, with 12 bases in the middle. Germline CDR1 reads SGHTA; CDR2 reads FQGNSA. The CDR3 nucleotides read TGTGCCAGCAGCTTAGGTTCGCGGTTGGCCGGGGAGCTGTTTTTT. It translates to CASSLGSRLAGELFF.

This clone has a single count. The sample holds other DNA sequences that translate to the same CDR3. CDR3 in DNA: TGTGCCAGCAGTCCGTCGAGCAATCAGCCCCAGCATTTT. Its protein product is CASSPSSNQPQHF. This chain joins TRBV12-3 or TRBV12-4 and TRBJ1-5; D is unresolved. This CDR3 comprises 13 residues. Deletions cut 5 bases from V and 1 base from J, with 6 bases between.

V usage is TRBV13 and J usage is TRBJ1-3; possible D gene TRBD1, 5 bases. Germline assignment: CDR1 PRHDT and CDR2 FYEKMQ (reference sequence). The V gene lost 4 bases and the J gene lost 9 bases, with 16 bases spanning the gap. The CDR3 has 14 residues. The chain's CDR3 is CASSSQAGVGTIYF. The CDR3 nucleotides are TGTGCCAGCAGCTCCCAAGCGGGGGTGGGCACCATATATTTT.

The rearrangement links TRBV4-1 to TRBJ1-6; D is ambiguous. V lost 4 bases to trimming and J lost 8 bases, with 9 bases between them. Per germline, CDR1 MGHRA and CDR2 YSYEKL. The CDR3 sequence is 13 residues long. The CDR3 reads CASSRQQDSPLHF. CDR3 in DNA: TGCGCCAGCAGCCGCCAACAAGATTCACCCCTCCACTTT.

This clone came up once. The gene calls are TRBV4-1 and TRBJ2-7; no clear D. CDR3 length equals 15 residues. The V end lost 1 base, the J end lost 3 bases, and 13 bases lay between the germline ends. From germline, CDR1 is MGHRA and CDR2 YSYEKL. The CDR3 DNA follows: TGCGCCAGCAGCCAAGGGTCCCAGGAATACTACGAGCAGTACTTC. It codes for CASSQGSQEYYEQYF.

The V gene is TRBV27, the J gene TRBJ2-7; D unclear. Germline V gene sequence: CDR1 MNHEY, CDR2 SMNVEV (reference sequence). The germline V and J ends were trimmed by 2 bases and 3 bases, with 8 bases remaining between them. The CDR3 consists of 13 residues. The CDR3 nucleotides are TGTGCCAGCAGTTTAGGTCAGAGCTACGAGCAGTACTTC. It specifies CASSLGQSYEQYF.

The J gene is TRBJ2-2, the V gene TRBV5-1; perhaps TRBD2 as D (6 bases). Germline lookup yields CDR1 SGHRS and CDR2 YFSETQ. The CDR3 spans 16 residues. The V end lost 1 base, the J end lost 4 bases, and 14 bases lay between the germline ends. This CDR3 reads CASSLLTSQGTGELFF. CDR3 DNA sequence: TGCGCCAGCAGCTTGTTGACTAGTCAGGGCACCGGGGAGCTGTTTTTT.

The chain employs TRBV12-5 and TRBJ2-7; 11 bases are a match to TRBD1. This CDR3 has 17 residues. The germline V gene encodes CDR1 LGHNT and CDR2 FRNRAP. V lost 6 bases, J lost 4 bases, and 14 bases stayed unmatched. CDR3 sequence (DNA): TGTGCTAGTGGGATGTCTCGGCAGGGACAGGGGGGTTACGAGCAGTACTTC. Translation gives CASGMSRQGQGGYEQYF.

V gene TRBV29-1 combines with J gene TRBJ2-1; D is unresolved. Germline CDR1 and CDR2: SQVTM and ANQGSEA. The CDR3 contains 12 residues. V lost 3 bases, J lost 6 bases, and 9 bases lay in between. CDR3 bases: TGCAGCGTTGATGCGGTTCCCAATGAGCAGTTCTTC. Its translation: CSVDAVPNEQFF.

The chain recombines TRBV6-5 with TRBJ1-1; D is undetermined. The CDR3 is 11 amino acids. Looked up from germline, CDR1 is MNHEY and CDR2 is SVGAGI. V lost 6 bases and J lost 10, with 12 bases in between. The CDR3 sequence is CASSTGLGAFF. CDR3 nucleotides: TGTGCCAGCAGCACTGGGCTCGGAGCTTTCTTT.

The V gene is TRBV10-3, the J gene TRBJ2-7; D unclear. V lost 9 bases and J 4 bases, leaving 13 bases between the germline ends. This CDR3 is 12 amino acids long. CDR1 and CDR2 from the germline V gene are ENHRY and SYGVKD. CDR3 residues: CAIREDPYEQYF. In DNA form, the CDR3 reads TGTGCCATTCGAGAGGATCCGTACGAGCAGTACTTC.

V is TRBV5-4 and J is TRBJ1-3; TRBD1 aligns across 7 bases. This CDR3 spans 15 amino acids. The V gene end was trimmed by 4 bases and the J gene end by 4 bases; junction bases not matched to a gene: 8. Germline CDR1 reads SGHNT; CDR2 reads YYREEE (reference sequence). The CDR3 here is CASSVRGTVGNTIYF. The CDR3 coding sequence is TGTGCCAGCAGCGTTAGGGGGACAGTCGGAAACACCATATATTTT.